Listed below are T cell receptor beta chains from one sample, sequenced in a study of monozygotic twins with inflammatory bowel disease. TCRdb reprocessed the 5' RACE reads, with one entry per CDR3 protein and no DNA. Its listing shows more than 300,000 distinct CDR3 sequences. The sample consisted of blood. Receptors originate from a human donor with ulcerative colitis or Crohn's disease, or a healthy co-twin of an affected twin (not recorded which). The CDR3 runs from the conserved cysteine through the conserved F or W.

j_call v_call cdr3_aa
TRBJ2-1 TRBV20-1 CSASFGQGYYNEQFF
TRBJ2-6 TRBV11-2 CASSLGVGGFSGANVLTF
TRBJ1-1 TRBV7-2 CASSFSQNTEAFF
TRBJ2-1 TRBV28 CASSTVREYNEQFF
TRBJ1-3 TRBV20-1 CSAKFQLGTIYF
TRBJ2-1 TRBV7-8 CASSLSELGEQFF
TRBJ1-5 TRBV20-1 CSADQGDDQPQHF
TRBJ2-1 TRBV28 CASSLGTSIRGSYNEQFF
TRBJ1-4 TRBV3-1 CASSHDWGEKLFF
TRBJ1-2 TRBV5-1 CASRTQPQQGVTGYTF
TRBJ1-1 TRBV29-1 CSVEGAGFEAFF